The 12 T cell receptor beta chains reported below all come from one sample, sequenced in a study of T cells in Graves' hyperthyroidism and ophthalmopathy. RNA transcripts were the template for amplifying TCR beta CDR3 regions. TCR CDR3 regions were first amplified by RT-PCR with HTBI primers. In TCRdb, the multiplex PCR reads were re-called with MiXCR into one record per CDR3 protein. This sample carries hundreds of thousands of distinct CDR3 sequences, roughly 20% of them seen once, and the ten largest clones take about 35%. The sample was blood. All receptors derive from a man aged 25-45 years with Graves' ophthalmopathy.

The gene calls are TRBV12-3 or TRBV12-4 and TRBJ2-7; D uncertain. CDR3 length: 13 residues. Trimming removed 2 bases at V and 7 bases at J, with 12 bases between. The CDR3 sequence: CASSLSSDWEQYF. Here the CDR3 DNA reads TGTGCCAGCAGTTTATCAAGCGATTGGGAGCAGTACTTC.

This clonotype came up a few times. The V call is TRBV27, the J call TRBJ1-6, with D tentatively TRBD1 (5 bases). V was shortened by 6 bases and J by 7 bases, with 13 bases between the two germline ends. The CDR3 totals 14 residues. Germline V gene sequence: CDR1 MNHEY, CDR2 SMNVEV (reference sequence). The CDR3 region has the DNA TGTGCCAGCAGACCGGGACCGCGAAATTCACCCCTCCACTTT. Amino acids: CASRPGPRNSPLHF.

Comments on this clonotype: Mismatch with germline at one junction end may stem from a read error. This chain uses TRBV18 with TRBJ2-2; D unclear. This CDR3 is 14 amino acids long. The germline CDR1 and CDR2 sequences are KGHSH and LQKENI. The CDR3 reads CASLPPVRSGELFF. CDR3 nucleotides: TGTGCCAGCTTACCACCTGTCAGATCCGGGGAGCTGTTTTTT.

This clonotype was counted a few times. This chain links TRBV6-2 or TRBV6-3 with TRBJ2-7, with TRBD1 identical over 7 bases. Germline lookup yields CDR1 MNHEY and CDR2 SVGEGT. This CDR3 is 13 amino acids long. V gave up 7 bases and J gave up 3 bases; unmatched junction bases: 6. CDR3 bases: TGTGCCAGCACGAGGGACAGTAACTACGAGCAGTACTTC. Protein sequence: CASTRDSNYEQYF.

This chain uses TRBV7-2 with TRBJ1-5, with D possibly TRBD1 on 5 matching bases. Germline V CDR1 and CDR2: SGHTA, FQGNSA. V lost 5 bases to trimming and J lost 2 bases, with 10 bases between them. This CDR3 is built from 14 residues. In nucleotides, the CDR3 is TGTGCCAGCAGCCTCCGGGACGGCAATCAGCCCCAGCATTTT. Amino acid sequence: CASSLRDGNQPQHF.

Comment on this clonotype: Given a much more abundant clone one base away, this may be a read error. The chain has TRBV11-2 and TRBJ2-1; TRBD2 aligns across 8 bases. The CDR3 contains 18 residues. Germline loops: CDR1 SGHAT, CDR2 FQNNGV. V lost 4 bases and J lost 8; bases outside the gene matches: 19. This CDR3 reads CASSSDPLREGPADEQFF. In DNA, the CDR3 is TGTGCCAGCAGCTCAGACCCCTTACGGGAGGGCCCCGCGGATGAGCAGTTCTTC.

This rearrangement joins TRBV7-3 to TRBJ2-1; no definite D call. Germline V gene lookup returns CDR1 SGHTA and CDR2 FQGTGA. This CDR3 region has 13 residues. Trimming left V 5 bases short and J 8 bases short, with 13 bases between. The CDR3: CASSPQANDEQFF. The CDR3 nucleotides read TGTGCCAGCAGCCCTCAGGCGAACGATGAGCAGTTCTTC.

The chain carries TRBV7-9 and TRBJ2-5, with 9 positions matching TRBD2. The germline V gene encodes CDR1 SEHNR and CDR2 FQNEAQ (reference sequence). V shed 0 bases, J shed 0 bases, and the junction held 2 bases outside the gene matches. The length of the CDR3 is 16 residues. The CDR3 spells CASSLALAGDQETQYF. The DNA for the CDR3 is TGTGCCAGCAGCTTAGCGTTAGCGGGAGACCAAGAGACCCAGTACTTC. The entire variable domain, with the rest obtained from reference TRBV7-9 and TRBJ2-5, is as follows: DTGVSQNPRHKITKRGQNVTFRCDPISEHNRLYWYRQTLGQGPEFLTYFQNEAQLEKSRLLSDRFSAERPKGSFSTLEIQRTEQGDSAMYLCASSLALAGDQETQYFGPGTRLLVL.

This clonotype was recorded many times. CDR3 in DNA: TGCGCCAGCAGCGTCCAAGCGGGAGGGCCCTACAATGAGCAGTTCTTC. Protein: CASSVQAGGPYNEQFF. V gene TRBV5-1 combines with J gene TRBJ2-1; 10 bases fit TRBD2. Germline V CDR1 and CDR2: SGHRS, YFSETQ. The CDR3 runs 16 residues. The J segment lost 2 bases and the V segment lost 4 bases, leaving 6 bases of the junction unmatched.

Turning to this clonotype: A much larger clonotype is one base distant, so this may be a read error. The chain links TRBV11-2 to TRBJ1-1; a weak D match, TRBD1 (5 bases). The CDR3 sequence is 13 residues long. From germline, CDR1 is SGHAT and CDR2 FQNNGV. CDR3 bases: TGTGCCAGCACAAAACCAGGGAACACTGAAGCTCTCTTT. Amino acids: CASTKPGNTEALF.

This clonotype showed up many times. The chain is built from TRBV5-5 and TRBJ1-4, with 9 positions matching TRBD1. CDR3 length: 15 amino acids. After removal of 3 bases from V and 5 bases from J, the junction contained 5 bases not matched to a gene. Germline CDR1 SGHKS, CDR2 YYEKEE (reference sequence). Here the CDR3 DNA reads TGTGCCAGCAGCTGGGGACAGGGAAGGAATGAAAAACTGTTTTTT. Its protein is CASSWGQGRNEKLFF.

As to this clonotype: One junction end does not reproduce the germline sequence, and a read error may be involved. The V call is TRBV11-2, the J call TRBJ2-7, with D unresolved. This CDR3 is 10 amino acids long. The germline V gene encodes CDR1 SGHAT and CDR2 FQNNGV. CDR3 nucleotides: TGTACCAGCAGCCAGAGGTCGCAGTACTTC. As protein: CTSSQRSQYF. The variable domain in full, with the rest retrieved from reference TRBV11-2 and TRBJ2-7, is EAGVAQSPRYKIIEKRQSVAFWCNPISGHATLYWYQQILGQGPKLLIQFQNNGVVDDSQLPKDRFSAERLKGVDSTLKIQPAKLEDSAVYLCTSSQRSQYFGPGTRLTVT.